These 21 T cell receptor beta chains share one sample of origin, sequenced in a study of blood T cell repertoires in COVID-19. TCRdb's table, derived via immunoSEQ multiplex PCR, lists solely in-frame clones and lacks some. The sample lists 150,000 to 200,000 clones; around nine tenths were seen once. What was sequenced was peripheral blood. The receptors here all came from a man aged 65 to 79 with acute or convalescent COVID-19.

This clone came up once. This rearrangement joins TRBV28 to TRBJ1-3, with 9 bases that match TRBD1. Trimming cost V 5 bases and J 8 bases; bases outside gene matches: 13. The CDR3 length is 16 residues. CDR1 and CDR2 from the germline V gene are MDHEN and SYDVKM. This chain's CDR3 is CASSPPSGTGLDTIYF. DNA for the CDR3: TGTGCCAGCAGTCCGCCTTCCGGGACAGGGCTAGACACCATATATTTT.

This chain links TRBV27 with TRBJ2-7, with D perhaps matching TRBD2 (6 bases). The V end lost 2 bases, the J end lost 4 bases, and 12 bases lay between the germline ends. The CDR3 consists of 14 residues. Germline loops: CDR1 MNHEY, CDR2 SMNVEV (reference sequence). The DNA of the CDR3 is TGTGCCAGCAGTTTACGGGGGTTCCCGTACGAGCAGTACTTC. This gives the protein CASSLRGFPYEQYF.

J is TRBJ1-1 and V is TRBV9, with D perhaps matching TRBD1 (5 bases). Looked up from germline, CDR1 is SGDLS and CDR2 is YYNGEE. Trimming took 4 bases from V and 4 from J, leaving 14 bases between them. This CDR3 contains 14 residues. DNA of the CDR3: TGTGCCAGCAGCTCGACCGGGGGGAGCACTGAAGCTTTCTTT. Translating it yields CASSSTGGSTEAFF.

This clone was counted a few times. CDR3 in amino acids: CAAGTGYGYTF. Here the CDR3 DNA reads TGTGCAGCCGGGACAGGGTATGGCTACACCTTC. The chain joins TRBV19 to TRBJ1-2; 9 positions match TRBD1. The CDR3 sequence is 11 residues long. Germline CDR1 and CDR2: LNHDA and SQIVND (reference sequence). The entire variable domain, with the rest obtained from reference TRBV19 and TRBJ1-2, is as follows: DGGITQSPKYLFRKEGQNVTLSCEQNLNHDAMYWYRQDPGQGLRLIYYSQIVNDFQKGDIAEGYSVSREKKESFPLTVTSAQKNPTAFYLCAAGTGYGYTFGSGTRLTVV.

The V gene is TRBV6-2 or TRBV6-3, the J gene TRBJ2-7; 8 bases match TRBD1. CDR1 is MNHEY and CDR2 is SVGEGT in the germline V gene. J gave up 2 bases and V 4 bases, and 10 bases lay outside the gene matches. The CDR3 consists of 16 residues. As DNA, the CDR3 is TGTGCCAGCAGTTTCCCCGACAGGGGAGGAACCTACGAGCAGTACTTC. This translates into CASSFPDRGGTYEQYF.

The chain is built from TRBV3-1 (or the pseudogene TRBV3-2) and TRBJ2-3; D is perhaps TRBD2 (6 bases). The CDR3 extends over 12 amino acids. The germline V gene encodes CDR1 LGHDT and CDR2 YNNKEL (reference sequence). Trimming cost V 4 bases and J 15 bases, with 17 bases left between them. The CDR3 protein is CASSPGRRAEYF. The CDR3 nucleotides read TGTGCCAGCAGCCCTGGACGGAGGGCTGAATATTTT.

The table lists this clone with a few counts. This chain joins TRBV27 and TRBJ1-5; possibly TRBD1 for D (5 bases). V was shortened by 2 bases and J by 6 bases, with 11 bases between the two germline ends. The CDR3 covers 14 residues. The germline CDR1 and CDR2 sequences are MNHEY and SMNVEV (reference sequence). This chain's CDR3 is CASSLGGYSQPQHF. DNA for the CDR3: TGTGCCAGCAGTTTAGGGGGGTATAGTCAGCCCCAGCATTTT.

The rearrangement links TRBV5-4 to TRBJ1-4; D possibly corresponds to TRBD1 (5 bases). Germline V gene data show CDR1 as SGHNT and CDR2 as YYREEE (reference sequence). V shed 0 bases and J shed 8 bases, with 14 bases lying between them. The CDR3 contains 15 residues. The chain's CDR3 is CASSLVGQSVEKLFF. The CDR3 DNA follows: TGTGCCAGCAGCTTGGTGGGGCAATCGGTGGAAAAACTGTTTTTT. Based on the CDR3 plus reference TRBV5-4 and TRBJ1-4, the full variable domain is ETGVTQSPTHLIKTRGQQVTLRCSSQSGHNTVSWYQQALGQGPQFIFQYYREEENGRGNFPPRFSGLQFPNYSSELNVNALELDDSALYLCASSLVGQSVEKLFFGSGTQLSVL.

This chain uses TRBV5-1 with TRBJ1-1; D unresolved. V was pared by 2 bases and J by 6 bases, with 11 bases between. The CDR3 has 13 residues. Germline CDR1 is SGHRS and CDR2 is YFSETQ. The CDR3 DNA follows: TGCGCCAGCAGCTTCCACCGGGAGGCTGAAGCTTTCTTT. It encodes CASSFHREAEAFF.

This clone was observed a few times. The chain has TRBV5-4 and TRBJ1-4; 8 nucleotides align to TRBD1. The CDR3 covers 14 residues. Germline CDR1 and CDR2: SGHNT and YYREEE (reference sequence). V lost 4 bases, J lost 4 bases, and 3 bases stayed unmatched. The CDR3 nucleotides read TGTGCCAGCAGCCCAGGACAGGGTAATGAAAAACTGTTTTTT. Translation: CASSPGQGNEKLFF. The variable domain in full, completed from reference TRBV5-4 and TRBJ1-4, reads ETGVTQSPTHLIKTRGQQVTLRCSSQSGHNTVSWYQQALGQGPQFIFQYYREEENGRGNFPPRFSGLQFPNYSSELNVNALELDDSALYLCASSPGQGNEKLFFGSGTQLSVL.

The chain uses TRBV7-9 and TRBJ2-5, with 9 bases identical to TRBD2. CDR1 and CDR2 from the germline V gene are SEHNR and FQNEAQ (reference sequence). The CDR3 loop spans 16 amino acids. J was trimmed by 4 bases and V by 4 bases; bases with no gene match: 10. CDR3 residues: CASSYIGAGGPETQYF. CDR3 sequence (DNA): TGTGCCAGCAGCTATATCGGGGCGGGAGGGCCAGAGACCCAGTACTTC. Supplemented by reference TRBV7-9 and TRBJ2-5, the full variable domain reads DTGVSQNPRHKITKRGQNVTFRCDPISEHNRLYWYRQTLGQGPEFLTYFQNEAQLEKSRLLSDRFSAERPKGSFSTLEIQRTEQGDSAMYLCASSYIGAGGPETQYFGPGTRLLVL.

The chain couples TRBV27 to TRBJ2-3; 10 nucleotides align to TRBD2. CDR1 is MNHEY, CDR2 SMNVEV, per germline (reference sequence). Trimming cost V 5 bases and J 3 bases; bases outside gene matches: 8. CDR3 length: 16 amino acids. The CDR3 DNA is TGTGCCAGCAGTATCCAGGCACTAGCGGGAACAGATACGCAGTATTTT. This translates into CASSIQALAGTDTQYF.

This rearrangement joins TRBV10-3 to TRBJ1-1; 7 bases align to TRBD1. The V and J ends lost 4 bases and 0 bases, in that order; junction bases with no gene match: 5. CDR1 is ENHRY, CDR2 SYGVKD, per germline. The CDR3 runs 15 residues. CDR3: CAISARDSLNTEAFF. The CDR3 DNA sequence: TGTGCCATCAGTGCCCGGGACAGCTTGAACACTGAAGCTTTCTTT.

This rearrangement joins TRBV7-3 to TRBJ2-3, with 12 bases identical to TRBD2. Germline V CDR1 and CDR2: SGHTA, FQGTGA. Trimming cost V 0 bases and J 4 bases; bases outside gene matches: 8. The CDR3 is 18 residues long. CDR3 residues: CASSLTAWTSGDSDTQYF. The CDR3 nucleotides are TGTGCCAGCAGCTTAACGGCTTGGACTAGCGGGGACTCAGATACGCAGTATTTT.

The chain has TRBV28 and TRBJ2-1; tentative D call: TRBD2 (5 bases). CDR3 length: 16 residues. The V and J ends lost 6 bases and 0 bases respectively, with 15 bases between them. Per germline, CDR1 MDHEN and CDR2 SYDVKM. In DNA form, the CDR3 reads TGTGCCAGCAGGGGGTGGAGCGGAAGCTCCTACAATGAGCAGTTCTTC. Protein product: CASRGWSGSSYNEQFF.

The chain is built from TRBV24-1 and TRBJ2-3, with 13 bases aligning to TRBD2. With 4 bases clipped from V and 5 bases from J, the junction kept 5 bases outside the gene matches. The germline CDR1 and CDR2 sequences are KGHDR and SFDVKD. This CDR3 has 16 residues. CDR3 bases: TGTGCCACCAGTGAGGCCGGGACTAGCGGGATAGATACGCAGTATTTT. It encodes CATSEAGTSGIDTQYF.

The J gene is TRBJ1-1, the V gene TRBV19; D unresolved. Between the trimmed V and J ends, which lost 5 bases and 1 base, there was a span of 20 bases. There are 17 residues in the CDR3. From germline, CDR1 is LNHDA and CDR2 SQIVND (reference sequence). CDR3 in amino acids: CASSVRGMLVGNTEAFF. The CDR3 nucleotides are TGTGCCAGTAGTGTGAGAGGAATGTTGGTCGGGAACACTGAAGCTTTCTTT.

A single count supports this clone. V and J are TRBV29-1 and TRBJ2-1; 7 nucleotides align to TRBD2. The CDR3 runs 11 residues. Germline CDR1 SQVTM, CDR2 ANQGSEA. After removal of 4 bases from V and 13 bases from J, the junction contained 7 bases not matched to a gene. CDR3 sequence: CSVGAGVGQFF. The DNA of the CDR3 is TGCAGCGTTGGGGCGGGGGTTGGACAGTTCTTC.

The chain carries TRBV19 and TRBJ2-4; 7 bases line up with TRBD1. The CDR3 length is 14 residues. V trimming: 5 bases; J trimming: 9 bases; junction bases outside the gene matches: 10. CDR1 is LNHDA and CDR2 is SQIVND in the germline V gene (reference sequence). The chain's CDR3 is CASSGPGQRSIQYF. In DNA form, the CDR3 reads TGTGCCAGTAGTGGCCCGGGACAGAGATCCATTCAGTACTTC.

The chain employs TRBV4-2 and TRBJ2-3; 8 bases are a match to TRBD2. J gave up 7 bases and V 1 base, and 7 bases lay outside the gene matches. The CDR3 covers 15 residues. Per the germline V gene, CDR1 is LGHNA and CDR2 is YNFKEQ. CDR3 sequence reads: CASSQGSGSVNTQYF. In DNA form, the CDR3 reads TGTGCCAGCAGCCAAGGGAGCGGGAGTGTGAATACGCAGTATTTT.

CDR3 DNA: TGTGCCGCGAGGGCGGGCTATGGCTACACCTTC. Translated: CAARAGYGYTF. The V call is TRBV12-3 or TRBV12-4, the J call TRBJ1-2; D remains unclear. The CDR3 sequence is 11 residues long. The ends were cut back, 11 bases at V and 4 bases at J, with 11 bases in the middle.